These T cell receptor beta chains were read from a single sample in a study of blood T cell repertoires in COVID-19. The table came from immunoSEQ multiplex PCR; TCRdb's copy has only in-frame clones and leaves some out. The sample contains about 110,000 clones, 70% to 90% of which appear only once. Sequencing input: peripheral blood. All receptors derive from a woman aged 55-69 years with acute or convalescent COVID-19. The CDR3 runs from the conserved cysteine through the conserved F or W. Each record gives: V gene, clone size, D gene, CDR3 length, J gene, CDR3 protein, CDR3 DNA. The D gene is left open where the match is weak. Rows may omit the clone size; those that give it use once, few, many or a size class.

TRBV3-1/TRBV3-2,.,TRBD1,15,TRBJ1-1,CASSHPGQIHTEAFF,TGTGCCAGCAGCCACCCGGGACAGATACACACTGAAGCTTTCTTT
TRBV27,.,.,15,TRBJ1-4,CASSSGSRGGEKLFF,TGTGCCAGCAGTTCCGGGTCTCGGGGAGGGGAAAAACTGTTTTTT
TRBV3-1/TRBV3-2,once,.,14,TRBJ2-7,CASSQGGQVGGQYF,TGTGCCAGCAGCCAAGGAGGACAGGTCGGGGGGCAGTACTTC
TRBV5-1,.,TRBD2,18,TRBJ2-5,CASSLSPSSGGEQETQYF,TGCGCCAGCAGCCTAAGCCCATCTAGCGGGGGGGAGCAAGAGACCCAGTACTTC
TRBV7-9,.,.,15,TRBJ2-2,CASPPPGLNTGELFF,TGTGCCAGCCCCCCCCCGGGTCTCAACACCGGGGAGCTGTTTTTT
TRBV27,few,.,10,TRBJ1-5,CASSHSPQHF,TGTGCCAGCAGCCACTCCCCCCAGCATTTT
TRBV2,.,TRBD1,15,TRBJ1-1,CASSRLTGGNTEAFF,TGTGCCAGCAGCCGACTGACAGGGGGGAACACTGAAGCTTTCTTT
TRBV9,once,.,15,TRBJ1-4,CASSPGVRTNEKLFF,TGTGCCAGCAGCCCAGGGGTCAGGACTAATGAAAAACTGTTTTTT
TRBV5-1,.,TRBD1,15,TRBJ1-1,CASSWEGQGNTEAFF,TGCGCCAGCAGCTGGGAGGGACAGGGGAACACTGAAGCTTTCTTT
TRBV4-1,.,TRBD1,15,TRBJ1-2,CASSQGPGGVYGYTF,TGCGCCAGCAGCCAAGGGCCAGGGGGTGTGTATGGCTACACCTTC
TRBV7-9,.,.,15,TRBJ1-5,CASSLGGQNNQPQHF,TGTGCCAGCAGCTTGGGTGGGCAGAACAATCAGCCCCAGCATTTT
TRBV4-3,.,.,16,TRBJ1-6,CASSQGGITYNSPLHF,TGCGCCAGCAGCCAAGGAGGGATCACCTATAATTCACCCCTCCACTTT
TRBV7-8,.,.,14,TRBJ2-3,CASSFQGTTDTQYF,TGTGCCAGCAGCTTTCAGGGGACCACAGATACGCAGTATTTT
TRBV29-1,.,.,13,TRBJ1-1,CSVADSLNTEAFF,TGCAGCGTCGCGGACTCTCTGAACACTGAAGCTTTCTTT
TRBV15,.,TRBD2,14,TRBJ2-2,CATSLAGVTGELFF,TGTGCCACCAGCCTAGCGGGGGTCACCGGGGAGCTGTTTTTT
TRBV5-1,.,TRBD1,13,TRBJ1-2,CASSRDSLYGYTF,TGCGCCAGCAGCAGGGACAGCCTCTATGGCTACACCTTC
TRBV29-1,.,.,12,TRBJ1-1,CSVEGGNTEAFF,TGCAGCGTTGAAGGCGGGAACACTGAAGCTTTCTTT
TRBV19,.,.,13,TRBJ1-2,CASSITQGYGYTF,TGTGCCAGTAGTATTACTCAGGGTTATGGCTACACCTTC